This T cell receptor (beta chain) was obtained from a study of type 1 regulatory T cells. Study at large: This in vitro CD4 product, T-allo10, is enriched for Tr1 cells and alloantigen-specific. Study results and caveats: Type 1 regulatory T cells had a more restricted TCR repertoire than non-type 1 regulatory T cells.

The V gene's germline CDR1 is SEHNR and CDR2 FQNEAQ (reference sequence). V was shortened by 1 base and J by 0 bases, with 8 bases between the two germline ends. The CDR3 totals 15 residues. One entry per CDR3 protein results from TCRdb running MiXCR on the reads. The sample has roughly 60,000 distinct CDR3 sequences, 60% to 65% seen once. This clonotype was seen only a few times. Its target is not known. This sequence joins TRBV7-9 and TRBJ2-3; D gene uncertain. The TCR originated in a human donor in good health. Sequencing input: cultured non-Tr1 T cells, either the whole culture or a sorted T cell fraction (not recorded which). The CDR3, as DNA: TGTGCCAGCAGCTTAGGAAGTACTAGCACAGATACGCAGTATTTT. Translation gives CASSLGSTSTDTQYF.